This TCR beta chain is from a study of blood T cell repertoires in COVID-19. Sequencing used immunoSEQ multiplex PCR; TCRdb keeps in-frame clones, though not all of them. In the table there are about 83,000 clones, approximately 90% of which are singletons. Germline V gene data show CDR1 as LNHDA and CDR2 as SQIVND (reference sequence). There are 13 residues in the CDR3. The V gene lost 5 bases and the J gene lost 2 bases, with 9 bases spanning the gap. This chain connects TRBV19 to TRBJ1-1; a weak D match, TRBD1 (5 bases). This TCR derives from a woman aged 45-59 years with active or convalescent COVID-19. What was sequenced was peripheral blood. The CDR3 reads CASSSDRNTEAFF. DNA of the CDR3: TGTGCCAGTAGTTCCGACAGAAACACTGAAGCTTTCTTT.